The 2 T cell receptor beta chains in this list originate from one sample, sequenced in a study of OX40 agonist ivuxolimab in advanced cancers. Assay used: immunoSEQ multiplex PCR; TCRdb lists only in-frame clones, some missing. This table holds roughly 48,000 clones, 75% to 85% found once. The sample consisted of CD4+ or CD8+ T cells sorted from blood, taken in a trial of the OX40 agonist ivuxolimab. These receptors all come from an adult with an advanced solid tumor such as melanoma, head and neck, liver or kidney cancer.

This clone was found once. The chain has TRBV7-2 and TRBJ2-1, with D possibly TRBD2 on 6 matching bases. The V and J ends lost 2 bases and 6 bases respectively, with 14 bases between them. CDR1 and CDR2 (germline): SGHTA, FQGNSA. This CDR3 is 15 amino acids long. CDR3 DNA: TGTGCCAGCAGCTTAATGGCGGGGCGGGGCAATGAGCAGTTCTTC. This gives the protein CASSLMAGRGNEQFF.

The rearrangement uses TRBV7-2 and TRBJ2-2; TRBD1 matches 10 bases. The CDR3 spans 16 residues. V lost 2 bases and J lost 4; bases outside the gene matches: 4. Germline V lookup: CDR1 SGHTA, CDR2 FQGNSA. The DNA for the CDR3 is TGTGCCAGCAGCTTAAGACAGGGGGCTGCCACCGGGGAGCTGTTTTTT. As protein: CASSLRQGAATGELFF.